This TCR beta chain derives from a study of PD-1 blockade in classical Hodgkin lymphoma. This clone was seen only a few times. The antigen remains unidentified. Repertoires were generated with immunoSEQ multiplex PCR, while TCRdb's copy carries only in-frame clones and drops some. The table has about 18,000 clones, 75% to 90% seen once; the top ten hold approximately 22%. The CDR3 runs 14 residues. No patient escaped relapse after autologous stem cell transplantation, and brentuximab vedotin exposure varied. Regarding the study as a whole: Exclusion covered patients beginning nivolumab under 1 year post-ASCT. Significant TCR diversity gains by C4D1 occurred in CD4+ but not CD8+ cells. According to reports, newly diagnosed patients had lower baseline TCR diversity than healthy donors, and relapsed/refractory patients had lower baseline TCR diversity still.

The sample here was peripheral blood mononuclear cells (PBMCs), taken at baseline. The V gene is TRBV21-1, the J gene TRBJ1-1. TRBV21-1 is listed as a pseudogene. The clonotype originates from a human donor with classical Hodgkin lymphoma. CDR3 sequence reads: CASSKILWGTEAFF. As DNA, the CDR3 is TGTGCCAGCAGCAAAATTTTATGGGGCACTGAAGCTTTCTTT.